This T cell receptor beta chain stems from a study of CXCR3-negative and CXCR3-positive naive CD8 T cells. TRB cDNA was prepared as libraries by UMI-labeled 5' RACE. TCRdb reprocessed the 5' RACE reads, keeping one entry per CDR3 protein, no DNA. Recorded for this sample: some 99,000 distinct CDR3 sequences. About this clonotype: Its antigen is not known.

There are 13 residues in the CDR3. Germline values: CDR1 SGHRS, CDR2 YFSETQ. Study-level findings and limits: Hydrophobicity was higher for TRB CDR3s found in CXCR3-positive naive cells than in CXCR3-negative naive cells. The study found comparably high diversity in both naive subsets and much lower diversity in memory CD8+ cells. From TRB CDR3 properties, TCR strength was inferred; surface CD5 did not differ between naive subsets.

The rearrangement links TRBV5-1 to TRBJ2-7. The clonotype comes from a human donor in good health. Some clones in this sample may be carry-over from other donors' samples. The sample consisted of naive CXCR3+ CD8+ T cells from blood. Regarding subset: CD45RO-CCR7+CD27+CD95- naive CD8+ T cells expressing CXCR3 (TNR3+). The CDR3: CASSFVGVYEQYF.